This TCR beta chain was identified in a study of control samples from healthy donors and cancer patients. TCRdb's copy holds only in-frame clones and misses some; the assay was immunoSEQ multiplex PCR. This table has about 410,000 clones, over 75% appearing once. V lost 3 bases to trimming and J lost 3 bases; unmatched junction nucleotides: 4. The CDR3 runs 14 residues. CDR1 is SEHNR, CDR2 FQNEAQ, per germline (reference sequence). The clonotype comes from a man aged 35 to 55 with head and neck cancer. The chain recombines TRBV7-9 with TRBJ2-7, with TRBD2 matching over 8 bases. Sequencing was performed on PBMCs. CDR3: CASSFSGKLYEQYF. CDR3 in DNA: TGTGCCAGCAGCTTTAGCGGGAAACTCTACGAGCAGTACTTC.